Below are 17 T cell receptor beta chains sequenced from a single sample in a study of T cell repertoires in cytomegalovirus infection. TCRdb ran MiXCR on the reads and lists one entry per CDR3 protein. The sample comprises 400,000 or so distinct CDR3 sequences, about a sixth of which are singletons, and around 8.6% rests with the top ten. Sequencing input: PBMCs. The receptors were gathered from a human donor in good health (CMV status not recorded). Some clones in this sample may be carry-over from other donors' samples.

Points on this clonotype: At one end, the junction sequence differs from germline, possibly due to a read error. The chain joins TRBV5-1 to TRBJ1-6; possible D gene TRBD1, 6 bases. The CDR3 has 13 amino acids. The germline gives CDR1 SGHRS, CDR2 YFSETQ. The CDR3 bases are TGCGCCAGCAACTTGGGGGGCCAATCACCCCTCCACTTT. It codes for CASNLGGQSPLHF. The full variable domain, its missing parts supplied by reference TRBV5-1 and TRBJ1-6, is KAGVTQTPRYLIKTRGQQVTLSCSPISGHRSVSWYQQTPGQGLQFLFEYFSETQRNKGNFPGRFSGRQFSNSRSEMNVSTLELGDSALYLCASNLGGQSPLHFGNGTRLTVT.

The rearrangement joins TRBV19 to TRBJ1-5; D gene unclear. V was shortened by 7 bases and J by 5 bases, with 9 bases between the two germline ends. CDR3 size: 12 residues. Germline assignment: CDR1 LNHDA and CDR2 SQIVND (reference sequence). The CDR3 spells CASMVGDQPQHF. DNA for the CDR3: TGTGCCAGTATGGTAGGAGATCAGCCCCAGCATTTT.

This clonotype was observed a few times. The chain has TRBV4-3 and TRBJ2-2; 8 bases agree with TRBD2. The CDR3 totals 15 residues. Germline V gives CDR1 LGHNA, CDR2 YSLEER. The trim removed 3 bases at V and 6 bases at J, leaving 6 bases unmatched. The CDR3 protein is CASSQAGRAPGELFF. In nucleotides, the CDR3 is TGCGCCAGCAGCCAGGCCGGGAGGGCCCCCGGGGAGCTGTTTTTT.

This sequence joins TRBV27 and TRBJ2-3; 12 positions agree with TRBD2. CDR1 is MNHEY, CDR2 SMNVEV, per germline (reference sequence). This CDR3 spans 17 amino acids. V gave up 3 bases and J gave up 2 bases; unmatched junction bases: 6. The CDR3 loop reads CASSFRPSGGATDTQYF. CDR3 bases: TGTGCCAGCAGTTTTCGGCCTAGCGGGGGGGCCACAGATACGCAGTATTTT.

This clonotype was counted at least ten times. This chain links TRBV11-3 with TRBJ2-1; the match to TRBD2 covers 10 bases. CDR3 length equals 15 residues. The germline V gene encodes CDR1 SGHNT and CDR2 YENEEA. After removal of 5 bases from V and 5 bases from J, the junction contained 6 bases not matched to a gene. CDR3 region: CASSPGLAANNEQFF. The CDR3 coding sequence is TGTGCCAGCAGCCCTGGACTAGCGGCTAACAATGAGCAGTTCTTC.

The chain employs TRBV5-4 and TRBJ2-7, with TRBD2 identical over 10 bases. The CDR3 is 16 residues long. Germline trimming cut 5 bases from V and 2 bases from J; bases unmatched to any gene: 10. Germline values: CDR1 SGHNT, CDR2 YYREEE (reference sequence). The DNA for the CDR3 is TGTGCCAGCAGTAACACCCTACTAGCGGGAACCTACGAGCAGTACTTC. Protein sequence: CASSNTLLAGTYEQYF.

The rearrangement uses TRBV5-4 and TRBJ2-5; 7 positions agree with TRBD2. V gave up 0 bases and J gave up 0 bases; unmatched junction bases: 2. Germline lookup yields CDR1 SGHNT and CDR2 YYREEE (reference sequence). CDR3 length equals 15 residues. CDR3 sequence (DNA): TGTGCCAGCAGCTTGGAGGGAGGGTACCAAGAGACCCAGTACTTC. It translates to CASSLEGGYQETQYF.

This clonotype has more than one count but fewer than ten. The chain links TRBV20-1 to TRBJ2-3; 7 bases map to TRBD2. Germline assignment: CDR1 DFQATT and CDR2 SNEGSKA (reference sequence). The CDR3 has 14 residues. J gave up 12 bases and V 6 bases, and 18 bases lay outside the gene matches. As DNA, the CDR3 is TGCAGTGCGCAAGCGGGGCGCCACGAGAATGCCCAGTATTTT. As protein: CSAQAGRHENAQYF.

The table lists this clonotype with many counts. J is TRBJ2-3 and V is TRBV7-2; 8 nucleotides align to TRBD2. J gave up 8 bases and V 4 bases, and 14 bases lay outside the gene matches. The germline V gene has CDR1 SGHTA and CDR2 FQGNSA. This CDR3 region has 16 residues. CDR3 nucleotide sequence: TGTGCCAGCAGCTCGGGGAGGGGCGGGAGGCCAGCTACGCAGTATTTT. Translating it yields CASSSGRGGRPATQYF.

This clonotype was counted many times. CDR3 in amino acids: CASSTEGVASDTQYF. CDR3 bases: TGTGCCAGCAGCACCGAGGGGGTAGCTTCAGATACGCAGTATTTT. The rearrangement links TRBV7-2 to TRBJ2-3, with TRBD1 as a possible D gene (6 bases). V was shortened by 5 bases and J by 4 bases, with 16 bases between the two germline ends. The CDR3 has 15 amino acids. Germline CDR1 and CDR2: SGHTA and FQGNSA.

A few counts support this clonotype. The chain couples TRBV19 to TRBJ1-2; TRBD1 is a possible D gene (6 bases). Trimming took 6 bases from V and 2 from J, leaving 19 bases between them. Germline V gene lookup returns CDR1 LNHDA and CDR2 SQIVND (reference sequence). The CDR3 is 16 amino acids. The CDR3 reads CASSPGGSQGNYGYTF. In nucleotides, the CDR3 is TGTGCCAGTAGCCCGGGTGGCAGTCAGGGGAACTATGGCTACACCTTC.

Ten or more counts support this clonotype. The chain's CDR3 is CASSQATNRANYGYTF. The CDR3 DNA is TGCGCCAGCAGCCAAGCGACCAATCGGGCTAACTATGGCTACACCTTC. This chain uses TRBV4-1 with TRBJ1-2; D call uncertain. The germline gives CDR1 MGHRA, CDR2 YSYEKL. CDR3 length equals 16 residues. V was trimmed by 1 base and J by 0 bases, leaving 12 bases between them.

A few counts support this clonotype. The chain carries TRBV12-3 or TRBV12-4 and TRBJ2-5, with TRBD1 matching over 7 bases. V lost 4 bases, J lost 2 bases, and 4 bases stayed unmatched. The CDR3 is 14 amino acids. CDR3 DNA sequence: TGTGCCAGCAGTTCGGGACAGACTCAAGAGACCCAGTACTTC. Protein product: CASSSGQTQETQYF.

The chain links TRBV20-1 to TRBJ2-3; no firm D call. CDR3 length equals 12 residues. Germline V lookup: CDR1 DFQATT, CDR2 SNEGSKA (reference sequence). With 4 bases removed from V and 3 bases from J, the gap between germline ends came to 8 bases. CDR3 residues: CSAKKGTDTQYF. Here the CDR3 DNA reads TGCAGTGCTAAAAAGGGTACAGATACGCAGTATTTT.

The CDR3 region has the DNA TGTGCCAGCAGCTCAGGGGGCAGGACTAATGAAAAACTGTTTTTT. It is translated as CASSSGGRTNEKLFF. This sequence joins TRBV7-2 and TRBJ1-4; 8 bases line up with TRBD1. Per germline, CDR1 SGHTA and CDR2 FQGNSA. The CDR3 runs to 15 residues. J gave up 2 bases and V 4 bases, and 3 bases lay outside the gene matches.

This chain links TRBV28 with TRBJ2-2; 7 nucleotides match TRBD2. The CDR3 consists of 17 residues. Germline loops: CDR1 MDHEN, CDR2 SYDVKM. Losses at the gene ends were 7 bases for V and 5 bases for J; bases not matched to a gene: 16. The CDR3 DNA sequence: TGTGCCAGCACTTTGGCGGTGGCTAGCGGTAGGACCGGGGAGCTGTTTTTT. Its translation: CASTLAVASGRTGELFF.

This clonotype appeared a few times. The CDR3 here is CSVGRTSFGEQYF. In DNA, the CDR3 is TGCAGCGTTGGCCGGACTAGTTTTGGCGAGCAGTACTTC. The chain uses TRBV29-1 and TRBJ2-7, with TRBD2 identical over 7 bases. Germline CDR1 is SQVTM and CDR2 is ANQGSEA. The CDR3 totals 13 residues. V lost 4 bases to trimming and J lost 6 bases; unmatched junction nucleotides: 9.